The T cell receptor (beta chain) described here comes from a study of cytomegalovirus exposure and HLA in healthy donors (dated by TCRdb to 2016 to 2017). Concerning the study at large: According to an earlier analysis of 587 of the donors, some 170 million T cells yielded 90 million to 140 million unique TCR beta sequences and around 280 Gb of sequence data. About 280 gigabases of sequencing data and tens of millions of unique TCR sequences were included in an early release covering about 700 HLA-typed donors. Among the approximately 420 genotyped donors, under 90% belonged to the genetic ancestry cluster associated with self-reported Caucasian donors. The study aimed to test whether signatures of past pathogen exposure could be identified by cataloging public T cell receptors. The study used immunosequencing to profile the T cell repertoires of approximately 650 subjects and linked those repertoires to cytomegalovirus serostatus. A separate validation cohort of about 110 different subjects was used in addition to the 666-subject first cohort. To predict cytomegalovirus infection status, the study combined high-throughput TCR immunosequencing, statistical association of individual TCRs with disease status, and machine learning. A later analysis re-examined previously published TCR beta repertoires from 610 or so donors and added high-resolution HLA genotyping to investigate patterns of TCR occurrence. Rather than drawing on any new phenotypic data, the later analysis identified candidate immune exposures from TCR beta sequences and the way those sequences occurred across donors. An earlier analysis of about 600 of the donors used high-throughput TCR beta sequencing to judge whether each TCR beta V gene segment behaved as functional or pseudogenic. Donor age, sex, ethnicity and CMV serostatus were compiled together with the repertoire data. Genome-wide SNP genotypes for about 60% of the roughly 670 donors were used in a later genetic analysis, which treated that subset as a discovery cohort. All discovery cohort repertoires had been generated on a single sequencing platform. HLA typing covered class I and class II loci at four-digit resolution. The number of donors typed differed by locus, with about 629-630 for A, B, C, DRB1 and DQB1, around 500 for DQA1, over 600 for DPA1, and some 470 for DPB1. Roughly five DR-DQ haplotypes were treated as single units for association and clustering because of strong linkage in the cohort. Among almost 400 genotyped donors of the cohort, an average of about 240,000 unique TCR beta nucleotide sequences were sequenced per donor, around 20% of them non-productive.

The cohort was made up of about 670 healthy bone marrow donors. All cohort members were sampled while nominally healthy, although unrecorded immune exposures were likely present. The donor tested CMV seronegative, placing the donor among the roughly 340 seronegative members of the cohort. A peripheral blood sample was provided by each donor, and peripheral blood mononuclear cells were used for TCR beta sequencing. The Qiagen DNeasy Blood Extraction Kit was used to extract genomic DNA from the blood cell samples. The CDR3, cysteine through phenylalanine, is 13 amino acids long. The kept DNA is CDR3 alone, 39 bases in frame from the first base. According to the germline V gene (reference sequence), CDR1 reads LNHDA and CDR2 reads SQIVND. V and J are truncated by 7 bases and 0 bases respectively, leaving an intervening sequence of 10 bases. The library was obtained by the immunoSEQ multiplex PCR assay. The multiplex PCR relied on a mix of 60 forward primers for TCR Vbeta segments and 13 reverse primers for TCR Jbeta segments. The CDR3 region of rearranged TCR beta genes was amplified from genomic DNA by a multiplex PCR assay. Amplified TCR beta libraries were sequenced as 87-base-pair reads on the Illumina HiSeq System. On the authors' methods: In a later analysis, approximately 74 million unique TCR beta chains were counted across the approximately 640 repertoires, and roughly 11 million of these chains were shared by at least two donors. To remove PCR and sequencing errors, raw reads were error-corrected and collapsed into unique sequences using a nearest-neighbor algorithm that merged closely related sequences. Alignment of CDR3 sequences to IMGT reference sequences was used to assign V, D and J gene segments. For a sequence to be retained, at least a six-nucleotide match to both a V gene segment and a J gene segment was required. Rearrangements were classified as productive when the CDR3 lacked stop codons and remained in frame with V and J, and all other rearrangements were classified as non-productive. CDR3 was defined according to IMGT convention as the region running from the second conserved V-encoded cysteine to the conserved J-encoded phenylalanine. In an earlier analysis of around 570 of the donors, sequences lacking an unambiguous match to a single V gene segment were excluded. In an earlier analysis of 450 to 750 of the donors, a V segment was called functional when productive rearrangements were above 56.7%, and segregating when the standard deviation between donors exceeded 5%. To diagnose cytomegalovirus status from the catalog of TCR beta chain sequences, a statistical classification framework was built. A later analysis assigned V and J genes by comparing TCR nucleotide sequences with IMGT/GENE-DB human TR gene sequences. In a later analysis, CDR3 sequences and most-parsimonious VDJ recombination scenarios were assigned using the TCRdist pipeline. A later analysis defined each TCR beta chain by its CDR3 amino acid sequence plus V-gene family, and excluded reads lacking a unique V-gene family. In a later analysis, around 650 highly shared, low-generation-probability nucleotide sequences were removed to address suspected cross-contamination and a sequencing artifact. For each public chain, a later analysis derived a clonal expansion index from normalized ranks of inferred template counts within each repertoire. Generation probabilities in a later analysis came from a VDJ recombination model fitted to out-of-frame rearrangements, and those results were checked against IGoR. In a later analysis, hypergeometric tests were used to score TCR-TCR, TCR-HLA and TCR-CMV co-occurrence, with a repertoire-size bias correction applied to TCR pairs. A later analysis estimated false discovery rates by permuting HLA or CMV assignments 20 times. In a later analysis, co-occurring TCRs were grouped using DBSCAN, with TCRdist sequence similarity added in when clustering inside HLA-allele-positive subsets. Repertoires with fewer than 30,000 or more than 120,000 public chains, plus five repertoires with anomalous nucleotide sharing, were excluded from co-occurrence clustering. TCRdb obtained this table from immuneACCESS and retained in-frame rearrangements with V and J assigned. These tables miss some clones; where compared with another copy, unresolved V genes account for less than half of the shortfall, and the remainder is unexplained. That table is the source of V, J and clone size, and D and trimming were worked out from the DNA. For this sample there are approximately 100,000 clones; approximately 74% appear just once. The ten most abundant clones make up approximately 2% of the sample.

Broader findings and caveats from the paper: For the cohort, immune exposure information was limited to CMV serostatus. Most TCR sequences were seen in very few donors, while some public TCRs were found in many individuals. In an earlier analysis of 587 of the donors, most TCR beta V segments appeared in productive rearrangements about 87% or about 30% of the time, broadly matching IMGT annotations. According to a later analysis, parvovirus B19, influenza, CMV and Epstein-Barr virus appeared linked to several top co-occurrence clusters. The 87-base-pair reads could not distinguish some IMGT-functional V segments, including TRBV6-2 and TRBV6-3, so those segments were excluded. Compared with equally common non-associated chains, HLA-associated TCR beta chains in a later analysis were more clonally expanded and had lower generation probabilities. Three of the identified cytomegalovirus-associated TCR beta chains were confirmed in vitro to be specific for cytomegalovirus antigens. Correlated functional status among segregating V segments might reflect linkage disequilibrium, but an unknown experimental factor could not be ruled out. Only TCR beta chains were sequenced in this cohort, and the absence of alpha or paired-chain data limited detectable features. The authors suggested that the approach could potentially be extended to other disease states and immunological phenotypes. Because counts were too low, roughly 18 rarely observed V segments, including chromosome 9 orphons, were left out of the earlier analysis of about 620 of the donors. The sequencing pipeline was judged likely to have produced a cluster of highly shared sequence variants as a technical artifact. In a later analysis, the rate of TCR association differed among HLA loci, with DRB1 alleles having the most associated TCRs and HLA-C alleles having the fewest. Compared with the approximately 670-donor mean, donors in an Asian-associated ancestry cluster had fewer N-insertions in productive TCRs, according to a later genetic analysis. A later analysis found that most CMV-associated TCR beta chains appeared HLA-restricted, with HLA associations seemingly driven largely by CMV exposure. Assigning TCR associations to individual alleles was difficult when HLA alleles, especially DR and DQ, strongly co-occurred. In a later genetic analysis, a missense DCLRE1C variant was associated with V-gene and J-gene trimming of TCR beta chains, and the association was replicated in an independent cohort. The study listed 150 to 200 TCR beta chains as associated with cytomegalovirus. A further reported finding was that TCR beta sequences accurately predicted the HLA-A and HLA-B alleles for most subjects in the first cohort. HLA typing was unavailable for some donors at each locus, so association tests used only the typed subset. In a later analysis, around 17,000 TCR beta sequences were associated with specific HLA alleles at a false discovery rate of 0.05. In both the original and validation cohorts, the classifier was reported to diagnose cytomegalovirus status with high specificity and sensitivity. Roughly uniform sequencing depth across donors was assumed in presence/absence analyses, although this assumption may not hold.

About this clone itself: Its antigen remains unidentified. Qualities for individual bases were not recorded, and no much larger clone is one base off.

Sequencing used PBMCs. The V and J genes are TRBV19 and TRBJ2-7; matching of 6 bases hints at TRBD1 as the D gene. This sequence originates from a middle-aged woman in good health and CMV-seronegative. The CDR3: CASKGDTSYEQYF. The bases are TGTGCCAGTAAAGGGGACACCTCCTACGAGCAGTACTTC.